The 14 T cell receptor beta chains in this list originate from one sample, sequenced in a study of T cell repertoires in cytomegalovirus infection. TCRdb reprocessed the reads with MiXCR, giving one entry per CDR3 protein. The sample lists fewer than 650,000 distinct CDR3 sequences; over 35% were seen once. These TCRs' antigens remain unknown. Here the sequenced sample was cultured PBMCs, taken from culture after CMV antigen stimulation. These receptors were collected from a human donor in good health (CMV status not recorded). Some clones in this sample may be carry-over from other donors' samples.

The chain uses TRBV5-5 and TRBJ1-1; 7 bases agree with TRBD1. The CDR3 has 12 residues. V gave up 4 bases and J gave up 7 bases; unmatched junction bases: 4. CDR1 SGHKS and CDR2 YYEKEE come from the germline V gene (reference sequence). The CDR3 bases are TGTGCCAGCAGCCAATACAGGGGTGAAGCTTTCTTT. This gives the protein CASSQYRGEAFF.

This clonotype was observed a few times. The rearrangement links TRBV7-9 to TRBJ2-3; TRBD2 matches at 9 bases. Germline CDR1 is SEHNR and CDR2 is FQNEAQ (reference sequence). There are 16 residues in the CDR3. V lost 5 bases and J lost 3; bases outside the gene matches: 9. The CDR3 DNA follows: TGTGCCAGCAGCCCTAGTAGCGGGAGAGGAACAGATACGCAGTATTTT. Its translation is CASSPSSGRGTDTQYF.

The CDR3 loop is CASSRTSGGFYEQYF. The CDR3 DNA reads TGTGCCAGCAGTCGGACTAGCGGGGGTTTCTACGAGCAGTACTTC. This chain links TRBV6-5 with TRBJ2-7; 13 bases align to TRBD2. CDR1 and CDR2 (germline): MNHEY, SVGAGI. Trimming took 5 bases from V and 3 from J; bases not matched to a gene: 4. The CDR3 sequence is 15 residues long.

CDR3 coding DNA: TGTGCCAGCAGCTACGTCAGCGGGGGTTTTGGCGGGGAGCTGTTTTTT. This encodes CASSYVSGGFGGELFF. V and J are TRBV7-9 and TRBJ2-2, with 8 bases matching TRBD2. The CDR3 consists of 16 residues. The J segment lost 7 bases and the V segment lost 4 bases, leaving 11 bases of the junction unmatched. Germline assignment: CDR1 SEHNR and CDR2 FQNEAQ (reference sequence).

V is TRBV2 and J is TRBJ2-5, with D possibly being TRBD1 (6 bases). V was pared by 3 bases and J by 5 bases, with 10 bases between. Germline CDR1 is SNHLY and CDR2 is FYNNEI. The CDR3 has 13 residues. Here the CDR3 reads CASSDGGRETQYF. CDR3 sequence (DNA): TGTGCCAGCAGTGATGGGGGCCGGGAGACCCAGTACTTC.

This clonotype has more than one count but fewer than ten. The chain is built from TRBV28 and TRBJ2-2; no definite D call. V lost 1 base, J lost 4 bases, and 10 bases lay in between. The CDR3 is made up of 15 amino acids. In germline, CDR1 is MDHEN, CDR2 SYDVKM. CDR3 amino acids: CASSLYSTSTGELFF. CDR3 in DNA: TGTGCCAGCAGTTTATACAGTACGAGCACCGGGGAGCTGTTTTTT. Supplemented by reference TRBV28 and TRBJ2-2, the full variable domain reads DVKVTQSSRYLVKRTGEKVFLECVQDMDHENMFWYRQDPGLGLRLIYFSYDVKMKEKGDIPEGYSVSREKKERFSLILESASTNQTSMYLCASSLYSTSTGELFFGEGSRLTVL.

The J gene is TRBJ1-5, the V gene TRBV11-3, with a weak D call TRBD1 (6 bases). V lost 2 bases and J lost 1, with 15 bases in between. Germline assignment: CDR1 SGHNT and CDR2 YENEEA. The CDR3 runs 17 residues. CDR3: CASSLSSPGGSNQPQHF. CDR3 nucleotides: TGTGCCAGCAGCTTATCCTCACCCGGGGGCAGCAATCAGCCCCAGCATTTT.

This clonotype turned up a few times. The V gene is TRBV6-1, the J gene TRBJ2-1; 7 bases are shared with TRBD2. Unmatched junction bases numbered 16, after V lost 5 bases and J lost 0 bases. Germline V lookup: CDR1 MNHNS, CDR2 SASEGT. The CDR3 spans 19 residues. The CDR3 loop is CASSPGTMGTASSYNEQFF. The CDR3 DNA reads as TGTGCCAGCAGTCCCGGGACTATGGGCACCGCAAGCTCCTACAATGAGCAGTTCTTC.

Regarding this clonotype: A much larger clone lies a single base off, so this may be a read error. The CDR3 carries no conserved terminal phenylalanine or tryptophan, so it likely arises from a read error. The chain employs TRBV7-6 and TRBJ1-3, with 8 nucleotides matching TRBD1. CDR1 and CDR2 from the germline V gene are SGHVS and FNYEAQ. The CDR3 is 18 amino acids. The V gene end was trimmed by 4 bases and the J gene end by 0 bases; junction bases not matched to a gene: 11. The DNA for the CDR3 is TGTGCCAGCAGCTACGGACAGGGAGGGCCATTCTCTGGAAACACCATATATGTT. Protein: CASSYGQGGPFSGNTIYV.

This rearrangement joins TRBV28 to TRBJ1-1, with TRBD1 matching over 11 bases. The trim removed 11 bases at V and 6 bases at J, leaving 8 bases unmatched. CDR1 is MDHEN, CDR2 SYDVKM, per germline. This CDR3 contains 13 residues. CDR3 residues: CALPGQGGPEAFF. CDR3 nucleotides: TGTGCCTTACCGGGACAGGGGGGGCCTGAAGCTTTCTTT. Together with reference TRBV28 and TRBJ1-1, the CDR3 gives the full variable domain: DVKVTQSSRYLVKRTGEKVFLECVQDMDHENMFWYRQDPGLGLRLIYFSYDVKMKEKGDIPEGYSVSREKKERFSLILESASTNQTSMYLCALPGQGGPEAFFGQGTRLTVV.

This clonotype was seen more than once but under ten times. This chain connects TRBV4-3 to TRBJ2-7; the match to TRBD2 covers 7 bases. J gave up 3 bases and V 3 bases, and 5 bases lay outside the gene matches. Germline V lookup: CDR1 LGHNA, CDR2 YSLEER. The CDR3 consists of 14 residues. CDR3 coding DNA: TGCGCCAGCAGCCATAGGGCGGGGGACTACGAGCAGTACTTC. Translated: CASSHRAGDYEQYF.

The CDR3 loop is CASTMVGGAETQYF. The CDR3 DNA sequence: TGTGCCAGTACCATGGTAGGGGGGGCGGAGACCCAGTACTTC. The rearrangement joins TRBV19 to TRBJ2-5, with D possibly TRBD2 on 7 matching bases. CDR3 size: 14 residues. With 7 bases removed from V and 5 bases from J, the gap between germline ends came to 17 bases. Germline V lookup: CDR1 LNHDA, CDR2 SQIVND (reference sequence).

This clonotype was counted only a few times. This chain links TRBV19 with TRBJ2-3; TRBD1 might be the D (5 bases). CDR1 is LNHDA and CDR2 is SQIVND in the germline V gene (reference sequence). CDR3 length: 16 residues. V lost 4 bases and J lost 0, with 14 bases in between. The CDR3 loop is CASSTQGRFSTDTQYF. CDR3 DNA: TGTGCCAGTAGTACCCAGGGAAGGTTTAGCACAGATACGCAGTATTTT.

This clonotype was counted between two and nine times. The rearrangement links TRBV7-8 to TRBJ2-3; a possible D gene is TRBD2 (6 bases). The CDR3 totals 17 residues. Per germline, CDR1 SGHVS and CDR2 FQNEAQ. Deletions cut 5 bases from V and 4 bases from J, with 22 bases between. The CDR3 here is CASSASRLARGADTQYF. The CDR3 DNA is TGTGCCAGCAGCGCTAGTCGGCTAGCGAGAGGGGCAGATACGCAGTATTTT.